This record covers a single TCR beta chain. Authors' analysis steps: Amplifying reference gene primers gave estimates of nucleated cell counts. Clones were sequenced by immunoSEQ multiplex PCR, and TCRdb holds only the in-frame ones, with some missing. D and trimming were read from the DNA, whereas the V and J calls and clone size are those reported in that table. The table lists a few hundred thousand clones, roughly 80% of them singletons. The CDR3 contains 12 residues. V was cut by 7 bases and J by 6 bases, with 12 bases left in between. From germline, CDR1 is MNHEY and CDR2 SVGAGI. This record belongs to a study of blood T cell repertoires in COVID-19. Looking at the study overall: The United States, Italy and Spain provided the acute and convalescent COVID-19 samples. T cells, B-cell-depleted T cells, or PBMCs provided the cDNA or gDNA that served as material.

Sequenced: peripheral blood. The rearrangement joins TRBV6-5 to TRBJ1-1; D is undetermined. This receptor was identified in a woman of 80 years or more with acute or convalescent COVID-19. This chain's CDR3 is CASTTTGSEAFF. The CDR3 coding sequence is TGTGCCAGCACCACAACGGGGTCTGAAGCTTTCTTT.